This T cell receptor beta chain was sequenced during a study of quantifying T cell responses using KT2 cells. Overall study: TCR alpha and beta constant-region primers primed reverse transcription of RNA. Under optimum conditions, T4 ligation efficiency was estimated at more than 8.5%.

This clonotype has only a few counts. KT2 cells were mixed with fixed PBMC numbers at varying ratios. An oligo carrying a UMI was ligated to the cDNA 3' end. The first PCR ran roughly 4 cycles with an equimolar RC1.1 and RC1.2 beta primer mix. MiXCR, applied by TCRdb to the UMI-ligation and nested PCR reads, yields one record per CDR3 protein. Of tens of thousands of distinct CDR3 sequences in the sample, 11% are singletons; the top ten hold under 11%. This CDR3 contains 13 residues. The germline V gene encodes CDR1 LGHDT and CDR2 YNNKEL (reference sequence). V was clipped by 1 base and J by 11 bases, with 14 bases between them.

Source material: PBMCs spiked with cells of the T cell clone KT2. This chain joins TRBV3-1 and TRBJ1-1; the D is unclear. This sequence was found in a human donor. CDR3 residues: CASSQAETSVAFF. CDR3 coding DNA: TGTGCCAGCAGCCAAGCGGAAACCAGTGTGGCTTTCTTT. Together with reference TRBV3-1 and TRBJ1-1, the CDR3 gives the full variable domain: DTAVSQTPKYLVTQMGNDKSIKCEQNLGHDTMYWYKQDSKKFLKIMFSYNNKELIINETVPNRFSPKSPDKAHLNLHINSLELGDSAVYFCASSQAETSVAFFGQGTRLTVV.